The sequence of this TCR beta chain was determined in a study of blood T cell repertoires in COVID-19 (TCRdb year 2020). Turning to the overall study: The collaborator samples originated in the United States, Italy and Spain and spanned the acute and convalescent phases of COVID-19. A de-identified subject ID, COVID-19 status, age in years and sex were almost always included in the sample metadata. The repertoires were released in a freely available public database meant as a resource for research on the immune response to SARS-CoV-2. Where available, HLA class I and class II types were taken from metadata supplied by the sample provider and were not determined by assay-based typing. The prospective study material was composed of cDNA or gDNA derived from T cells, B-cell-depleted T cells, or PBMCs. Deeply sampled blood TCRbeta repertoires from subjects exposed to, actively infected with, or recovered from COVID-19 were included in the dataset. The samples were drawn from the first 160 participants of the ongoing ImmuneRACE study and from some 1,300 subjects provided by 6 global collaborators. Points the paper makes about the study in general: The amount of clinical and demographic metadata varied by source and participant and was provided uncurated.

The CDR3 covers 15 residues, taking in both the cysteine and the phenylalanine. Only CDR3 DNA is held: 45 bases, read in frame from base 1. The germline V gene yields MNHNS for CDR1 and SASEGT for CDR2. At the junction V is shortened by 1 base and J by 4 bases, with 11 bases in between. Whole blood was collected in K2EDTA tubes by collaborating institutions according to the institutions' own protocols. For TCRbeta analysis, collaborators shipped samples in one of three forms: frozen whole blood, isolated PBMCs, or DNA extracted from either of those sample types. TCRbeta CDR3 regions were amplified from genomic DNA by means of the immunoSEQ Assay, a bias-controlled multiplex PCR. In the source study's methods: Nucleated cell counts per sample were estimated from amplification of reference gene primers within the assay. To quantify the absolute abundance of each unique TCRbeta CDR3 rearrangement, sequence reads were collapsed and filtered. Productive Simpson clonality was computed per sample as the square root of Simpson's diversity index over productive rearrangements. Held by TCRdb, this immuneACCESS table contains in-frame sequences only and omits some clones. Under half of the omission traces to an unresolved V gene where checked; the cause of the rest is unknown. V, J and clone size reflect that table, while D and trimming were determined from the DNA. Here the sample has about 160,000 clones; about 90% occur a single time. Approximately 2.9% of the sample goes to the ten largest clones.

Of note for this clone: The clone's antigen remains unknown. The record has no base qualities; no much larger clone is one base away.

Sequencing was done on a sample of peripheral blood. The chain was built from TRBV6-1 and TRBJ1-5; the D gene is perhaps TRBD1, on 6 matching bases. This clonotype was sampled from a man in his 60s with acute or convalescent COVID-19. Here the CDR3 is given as CASSEVGGGNQPQHF. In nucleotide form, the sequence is TGTGCCAGCAGTGAAGTGGGAGGGGGGAATCAGCCCCAGCATTTT.